One TCR beta chain is described in this entry. The specificity of this receptor is unknown. No base-level quality is on record; no much larger clone is a single base apart. This specimen belongs to a study of T-cell reconstitution after alpha-beta-depleted transplantation in children (dated by TCRdb to 2015 to 2016). For context, the study as a whole: Using TCR repertoire profiling, the study followed T-cell immune reconstitution in a quantitative way in children after TCRalphabeta/CD19-depleted allogeneic hematopoietic cell transplantation. The paper's findings and limits, for the study overall: The high TCRbeta diversity at day 60 in some patients was ascribed to recipient T cells and intrathymic progenitors that had survived conditioning. Apparently early alphabetaT-cell count recovery about two months after transplant reportedly relied on only several hundred rapidly expanded clones derived from non-depleted graft cells. Over subsequent months, a decline in hyperexpanded clone frequencies was noted, and after one year, T-cell counts and TCRbeta diversity were mostly ascribed to newly produced T cells.

V is pruned by 10 bases and J by 5 bases, leaving 9 bases of the junction without a gene match. Looking up the germline V gene yields CDR1 ENHRY and CDR2 SYGVKD. The CDR3 holds 14 amino acids from the cysteine to the phenylalanine. Only CDR3 DNA is held: 42 bases, read in frame from base 1. Per the publication, the treatment or condition label means: allogeneic hematopoietic cell transplantation with graft depleted of TCRalphabeta T cells and CD19 B cells. Transplant recipients were children who received TCRalphabeta/CD19-depleted allogeneic hematopoietic cell grafts. The library relied on PCR. TCRdb records Illumina HiSeq 2500 as the sequencer. TCR library preparation used molecular barcoding, with unique molecular identifiers applied to normalize quantification of the TCRbeta repertoire. The raw public data were reprocessed by TCRdb itself: fastp quality trimming at Q25, MiXCR clonotype calling, in-frame beta chains only. Identical CDR3 proteins give one entry, which carries the most common genes and DNA. The sample table holds fewer than 750,000 distinct CDR3 sequences, of which over 25% were seen once. About a third of the sample is in the top ten clones.

Here the chain combines TRBV10-3 and TRBJ2-5; 11 middle bases align to TRBD2. The TCR comes from a boy under three years old with Wiskott-Aldrich syndrome, due to receive a stem cell transplant. This sample comprised PBMCs, obtained before TCRalphabeta/CD19-depleted stem cell transplant. The CDR3 reads as follows: CATGLAGDTETQYF. The sequence in DNA is TGTGCCACCGGACTAGCGGGCGACACGGAGACCCAGTACTTC.